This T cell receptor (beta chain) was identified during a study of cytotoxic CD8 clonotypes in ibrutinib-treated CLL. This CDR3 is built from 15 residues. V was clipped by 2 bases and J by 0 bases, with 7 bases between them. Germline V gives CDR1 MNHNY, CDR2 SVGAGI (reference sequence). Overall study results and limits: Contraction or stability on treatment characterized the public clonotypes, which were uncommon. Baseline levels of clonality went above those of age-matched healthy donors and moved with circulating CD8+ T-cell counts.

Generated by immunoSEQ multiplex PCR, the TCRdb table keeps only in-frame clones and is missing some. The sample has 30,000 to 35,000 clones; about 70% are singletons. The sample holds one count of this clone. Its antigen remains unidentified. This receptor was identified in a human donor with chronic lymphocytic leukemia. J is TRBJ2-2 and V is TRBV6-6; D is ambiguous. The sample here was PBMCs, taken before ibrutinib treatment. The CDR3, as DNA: TGTGCCAGCAGTTACCGACACTCGAACACCGGGGAGCTGTTTTTT. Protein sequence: CASSYRHSNTGELFF.